This T cell receptor beta chain appears in the sequencing data of a study of cytomegalovirus exposure and HLA in healthy donors. Study in general: Researchers found that about four fifths of a few hundred genotyped donors fell within the Caucasian-associated ancestry cluster. Study observations and caveats: TCR beta chains associated with HLA were, in a later analysis, more clonally expanded than equally common others. Data from an earlier analysis indicated that most TCR beta V segments were productive either about 87% or about 30% of the time.

This CDR3 is built from 11 residues. The V and J ends lost 3 bases and 13 bases respectively, with 13 bases between them. Germline lookup yields CDR1 DFQATT and CDR2 SNEGSKA (reference sequence). On this clone itself: Its antigen is unidentified.

The study ran its PCR with 60 Vbeta and 13 Jbeta primers. Assay used: immunoSEQ multiplex PCR; TCRdb lists only in-frame clones, some missing. The table records 90,000 to 120,000 clones, around 67% of them present only once. This clonotype was obtained from a woman between 40 and 55 years old in good health and CMV-seropositive. The rearrangement links TRBV20-1 to TRBJ2-1; D is possibly TRBD2 (7 bases). Sequencing used PBMCs. CDR3 protein: CSASRGGQQFF. CDR3 nucleotides: TGCAGTGCTAGTCGCGGGGGCCAACAGTTCTTC.